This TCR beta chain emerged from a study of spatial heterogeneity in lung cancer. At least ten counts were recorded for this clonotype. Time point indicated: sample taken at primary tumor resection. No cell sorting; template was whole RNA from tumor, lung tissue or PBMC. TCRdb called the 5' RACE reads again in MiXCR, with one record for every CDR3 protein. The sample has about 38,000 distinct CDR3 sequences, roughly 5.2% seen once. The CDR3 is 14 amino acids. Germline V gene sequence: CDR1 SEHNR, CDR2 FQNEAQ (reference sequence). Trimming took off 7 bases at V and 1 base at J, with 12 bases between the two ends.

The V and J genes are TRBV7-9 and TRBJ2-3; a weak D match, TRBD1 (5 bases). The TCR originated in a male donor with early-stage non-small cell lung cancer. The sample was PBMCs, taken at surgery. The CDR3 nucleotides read TGTGCCAGCAACCCCATAGGGGGCACAGATACGCAGTATTTT. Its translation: CASNPIGGTDTQYF.